Listed below are T cell receptor beta chains from one sample, sequenced in a study of cytomegalovirus exposure and HLA in healthy donors. Here immunoSEQ multiplex PCR was the method, and the copy in TCRdb shows in-frame clones only, minus some. The sample shows around 230,000 clones, 85% of them seen only once. The sequencing sample was made of PBMCs. The receptors were gathered from a girl aged 2 to 9 in good health and CMV-seronegative. Each CDR3 is given with its conserved first and last residue. The D gene is left open where the match is weak. The listing skips clone size in some rows; elsewhere it reads once, few, many or a size class.

v_call	j_call	cdr3_length	clone_size	d_call	cdr3_nt	cdr3_aa
TRBV6-1	TRBJ2-3	15	.	.	TGTGCCAGCAGTGAAGCGCGGGGGCACACAGATACGCAGTATTTT	CASSEARGHTDTQYF
TRBV6-6	TRBJ2-3	15	.	TRBD2	TGTGCCAGCAGCACTAGCGGGGGAGCAGCAGATACGCAGTATTTT	CASSTSGGAADTQYF
TRBV19	TRBJ1-2	13	.	.	TGTGCCAGTAGTATTGTGGCCGGGGGTGGCTACACCTTC	CASSIVAGGGYTF
TRBV29-1	TRBJ2-2	16	.	TRBD2	TGCAGCGCTAAAGAGGGGCTAGCGGGAGTCACCGGGGAGCTGTTTTTT	CSAKEGLAGVTGELFF
TRBV6-1	TRBJ1-6	17	.	.	TGTGCCAGCAGTGCCCCCCGAGCTAGCTCCTATAATTCACCCCTCCACTTT	CASSAPRASSYNSPLHF
TRBV29-1	TRBJ2-1	14	.	.	TGCAGCGGGAAACAGGAGTTCTCCTACAATGAGCAGTTCTTC	CSGKQEFSYNEQFF
TRBV18	TRBJ1-1	14	.	.	TGTGCCAGCTCACCACTTGCCCGAGACACTGAAGCTTTCTTT	CASSPLARDTEAFF
TRBV6-5	TRBJ2-1	15	.	TRBD2	TGTGCCAGCAGCGTGACTAGCGTCACCTACAATGAGCAGTTCTTC	CASSVTSVTYNEQFF
TRBV4-2	TRBJ1-5	17	.	TRBD1	TGTGCCAGCAGCCAAGAATCCCCGGGACAGGGGAATCAGCCCCAGCATTTT	CASSQESPGQGNQPQHF
TRBV18	TRBJ2-3	15	.	.	TGTGCCAGCTCACCACAGGGGATTAGCACAGATACGCAGTATTTT	CASSPQGISTDTQYF
TRBV7-8	TRBJ2-7	17	.	TRBD2	TGTGCCAGCAGCTTAGCGCCGGGACTAGCGGGAGTGTACGAGCAGTACTTC	CASSLAPGLAGVYEQYF
TRBV11-3	TRBJ2-5	14	.	.	TGTGCCAGCAGCCCTGGGGGGGGCGGGGAGACCCAGTACTTC	CASSPGGGGETQYF
TRBV7-3	TRBJ2-2	17	.	TRBD1	TGTGCCAGCAGCTTAATGCTCGGACAGGGGATCGCCGGGGAGCTGTTTTTT	CASSLMLGQGIAGELFF
TRBV25-1	TRBJ1-3	17	once	.	TGTGCCAGCAGTGACCCTGCTCGGGGATTAGATGGAAACACCATATATTTT	CASSDPARGLDGNTIYF
TRBV28	TRBJ2-1	14	.	TRBD1	TGTGCCAGCAGACCTGGGACAGGCTTTGGGAAGCAGTTCTTC	CASRPGTGFGKQFF
TRBV19	TRBJ1-4	16	.	.	TGTGCCAGTAAATTAAGGGGAGGAGCAACTAATGAAAAACTGTTTTTT	CASKLRGGATNEKLFF
TRBV20-1	TRBJ1-2	11	few	.	TGCAGTGCTAGACACCGGTATGGCTACACCTTC	CSARHRYGYTF
TRBV5-1	TRBJ1-5	14	.	TRBD1	TGCGCCAGCAGCCCCCTGACAGGGTATCAGCCCCAGCATTTT	CASSPLTGYQPQHF
TRBV11-1	TRBJ2-5	16	.	TRBD2	TGTGCCAGCAGCTATACCGGGACTAGCGGGATAAAGACCCAGTACTTC	CASSYTGTSGIKTQYF
TRBV6-5	TRBJ2-7	13	.	.	TGTGCCAGCAGTTACCATCAGGGGCTCGAGCAGTACTTC	CASSYHQGLEQYF
TRBV2	TRBJ1-6	15	.	.	TGTGCCAGCTGCACGGAGAACTCCTATAATTCACCCCTCCACTTT	CASCTENSYNSPLHF
TRBV27	TRBJ2-7	17	.	TRBD1	TGTGCCAGCAGTTTCTCAGATAGGACAGGGGAGGCCTACGAGCAGTACTTC	CASSFSDRTGEAYEQYF
TRBV6-1	TRBJ1-4	16	.	.	TGTGCCAGCAGTGAGGCAGTCGTTGCAACTAATGAAAAACTGTTTTTT	CASSEAVVATNEKLFF
TRBV12-5	TRBJ1-1	15	.	TRBD1	TGTGCTAGTGGTTTCGGGACAGGTTGGGGGACTGAAGCTTTCTTT	CASGFGTGWGTEAFF